One sample yielded the 22 T cell receptor beta chains listed below, sequenced in a study of blood T cell repertoires in COVID-19. Profiled with immunoSEQ multiplex PCR; TCRdb holds only in-frame clones, not every one. The repertoire holds about 100,000 clones, with 75% to 90% as singletons. Sequenced material: peripheral blood. These receptors were obtained from an elderly man with active or convalescent COVID-19.

The chain joins TRBV7-3 to TRBJ1-6; perhaps TRBD1 as D (5 bases). CDR1 is SGHTA and CDR2 is FQGTGA in the germline V gene. The CDR3 loop spans 15 amino acids. V was shortened by 2 bases and J by 10 bases, with 15 bases between the two germline ends. CDR3 loop: CASSLAGLESSPLHF. The CDR3 coding sequence is TGTGCCAGCAGCTTAGCAGGGCTTGAGAGCTCACCCCTCCACTTT.

V usage is TRBV29-1 and J usage is TRBJ1-1; 7 bases map to TRBD1. The CDR3 consists of 13 residues. Germline V gene lookup returns CDR1 SQVTM and CDR2 ANQGSEA. J was trimmed by 1 base and V by 4 bases; bases with no gene match: 3. CDR3 DNA sequence: TGCAGCGTTGTGGGACAGCAGAACACTGAAGCTTTCTTT. It translates to CSVVGQQNTEAFF. The full variable domain, rest sourced from reference TRBV29-1 and TRBJ1-1, is SAVISQKPSRDICQRGTSLTIQCQVDSQVTMMFWYRQQPGQSLTLIATANQGSEATYESGFVIDKFPISRPNLTFSTLTVSNMSPEDSSIYLCSVVGQQNTEAFFGQGTRLTVV.

V usage is TRBV6-5 and J usage is TRBJ2-5; perhaps TRBD2 as D (6 bases). The CDR3 consists of 11 residues. The germline V gene has CDR1 MNHEY and CDR2 SVGAGI. With 4 bases removed from V and 7 bases from J, the gap between germline ends came to 7 bases. Here the CDR3 reads CASSFGGTQYF. In DNA, the CDR3 is TGTGCCAGCAGTTTCGGGGGGACCCAGTACTTC.

This sequence joins TRBV9 and TRBJ1-6, with D maybe TRBD1 (5 bases). The V end lost 0 bases, the J end lost 7 bases, and 8 bases lay between the germline ends. Germline V gene sequence: CDR1 SGDLS, CDR2 YYNGEE. This CDR3 contains 14 residues. The CDR3: CASSVVDINSPLHF. CDR3 DNA sequence: TGTGCCAGCAGCGTAGTGGACATCAATTCACCCCTCCACTTT.

This clone was observed a handful of times. The chain has TRBV7-9 and TRBJ2-1, with D perhaps TRBD2 (5 bases). CDR1 SEHNR and CDR2 FQNEAQ come from the germline V gene (reference sequence). The length of the CDR3 is 12 residues. Trimming took 6 bases from V and 9 from J, leaving 12 bases between them. The CDR3 protein is CASRPEGGEQFF. CDR3 DNA: TGTGCCAGCAGACCAGAGGGTGGTGAGCAGTTCTTC.

The V call is TRBV7-2, the J call TRBJ2-7; TRBD1 matches 7 bases. This CDR3 comprises 14 residues. V shed 3 bases, J shed 3 bases, and the junction held 5 bases outside the gene matches. The germline V gene encodes CDR1 SGHTA and CDR2 FQGNSA. CDR3 coding DNA: TGTGCCAGCAGCTTTTTGACAGGGTTCTACGAGCAGTACTTC. This codes for CASSFLTGFYEQYF.

This clone was observed at least ten times. This chain links TRBV10-3 with TRBJ2-5, with 9 bases lining up with TRBD2. Germline V CDR1 and CDR2: ENHRY, SYGVKD. This CDR3 comprises 15 residues. V shed 2 bases, J shed 4 bases, and the junction held 5 bases outside the gene matches. CDR3 bases: TGTGCCATCAGTGAGGCTAGCGGGAACGGAGAGACCCAGTACTTC. As protein: CAISEASGNGETQYF.

V is TRBV5-8 and J is TRBJ1-6; 7 nucleotides align to TRBD1. Unmatched junction bases numbered 2, after V lost 1 base and J lost 7 bases. CDR1 is SGHTS and CDR2 is YDEGEE in the germline V gene. The CDR3 extends over 14 amino acids. In nucleotides, the CDR3 is TGTGCCAGCAGCTTGTCCAGGGGGAATTCACCCCTCCACTTT. Amino acids: CASSLSRGNSPLHF.

This CDR3 reads CASSLKEGQETQYF. DNA for the CDR3: TGTGCCAGCAGCTTGAAGGAGGGTCAAGAGACCCAGTACTTC. This rearrangement joins TRBV5-4 to TRBJ2-5; perhaps TRBD2 as D (6 bases). The CDR3 has 14 residues. V was shortened by 1 base and J by 2 bases, with 9 bases between the two germline ends. Germline CDR1 SGHNT, CDR2 YYREEE (reference sequence).

The J gene is TRBJ2-7, the V gene TRBV10-2; 14 bases are a match to TRBD2. Germline V lookup: CDR1 WSHSY, CDR2 SAAADI. CDR3 length: 16 amino acids. J was trimmed by 0 bases and V by 4 bases; bases with no gene match: 2. This chain's CDR3 is CASSGGLAGDSYEQYF. The CDR3 DNA is TGCGCCAGCAGTGGGGGACTAGCGGGAGACTCCTACGAGCAGTACTTC.

The chain employs TRBV2 and TRBJ2-1; TRBD2 matches 10 bases. V dropped 5 bases and J dropped 0; count of bases not matched to a gene: 13. The germline V gene encodes CDR1 SNHLY and CDR2 FYNNEI. The CDR3 has 19 amino acids. CDR3 residues: CASSPFRTSGSSSYNEQFF. CDR3 nucleotide sequence: TGTGCCAGCAGTCCCTTCAGGACTAGCGGTTCTAGCTCCTACAATGAGCAGTTCTTC.

The chain couples TRBV9 to TRBJ2-2; 10 bases map to TRBD2. Losses at the gene ends were 4 bases for V and 4 bases for J; bases not matched to a gene: 13. Germline CDR1 reads SGDLS; CDR2 reads YYNGEE. The CDR3 is made up of 18 amino acids. Here the CDR3 reads CASSPPPALAGVTGELFF. The CDR3 DNA is TGTGCCAGCAGCCCTCCGCCCGCTCTAGCGGGAGTCACCGGGGAGCTGTTTTTT.

For the CDR3, the DNA is TGTGCCAGCAGCCAAAACCGGGACAGGGGCACCTTAGGTGAAAAACTGTTTTTT. Translation gives CASSQNRDRGTLGEKLFF. The chain joins TRBV3-1 (or the pseudogene TRBV3-2) to TRBJ1-4; 10 positions agree with TRBD1. The CDR3 extends over 18 amino acids. Germline V CDR1 and CDR2: LGHDT, YNNKEL (reference sequence). The ends lost 2 bases at V and 7 bases at J; junction bases unmatched: 13.

The V and J genes are TRBV14 and TRBJ2-5; D might be TRBD1 (6 bases). The CDR3 is 16 amino acids. V was pared by 7 bases and J by 3 bases, with 21 bases between. The germline V gene has CDR1 SGHDN and CDR2 FVKESK. CDR3 sequence: CASISRRGIDEETQYF. The CDR3 DNA reads TGTGCCAGCATATCTCGCAGGGGAATTGACGAAGAGACCCAGTACTTC.

The chain joins TRBV27 to TRBJ2-7, with 14 nucleotides matching TRBD2. This CDR3 contains 18 residues. Germline CDR1 MNHEY, CDR2 SMNVEV (reference sequence). V shed 6 bases, J shed 3 bases, and the junction held 13 bases outside the gene matches. The CDR3 here is CASRGTSGSRFSYYEQYF. The CDR3 DNA is TGTGCCAGCAGGGGGACTAGCGGGAGCAGATTCTCCTACTACGAGCAGTACTTC.

The rearrangement links TRBV29-1 to TRBJ2-2; 8 bases match TRBD1. This CDR3 has 15 amino acids. The ends lost 6 bases at V and 1 base at J; junction bases unmatched: 7. The V gene's germline CDR1 is SQVTM and CDR2 ANQGSEA. The CDR3 DNA sequence: TGCAGCGTACTCGGACAGGGTAGGAACACCGGGGAGCTGTTTTTT. Translation gives CSVLGQGRNTGELFF.

The V gene is TRBV3-1 (or the pseudogene TRBV3-2), the J gene TRBJ2-4; maybe TRBD2 (5 bases). Germline assignment: CDR1 LGHDT and CDR2 YNNKEL (reference sequence). This CDR3 region has 15 residues. V gave up 1 base and J gave up 3 bases, with 10 bases separating them. Here the CDR3 reads CASSQVGVGKNIQYF. Written as DNA, the CDR3 is TGTGCCAGCAGCCAAGTGGGAGTAGGCAAAAACATTCAGTACTTC.

V usage is TRBV7-6 and J usage is TRBJ2-5; 8 bases align to TRBD2. The CDR3 loop spans 13 amino acids. The ends lost 5 bases at V and 5 bases at J; junction bases unmatched: 4. Germline-derived CDR1 and CDR2 are SGHVS and FNYEAQ. The CDR3 here is CASSALAEETQYF. CDR3 nucleotide sequence: TGTGCCAGCAGCGCACTAGCGGAGGAGACCCAGTACTTC.

CDR3 sequence: CASSTTGLAALSSYNEQFF. The CDR3 nucleotides are TGTGCCAGTAGTACCACGGGACTAGCGGCGCTTAGCTCCTACAATGAGCAGTTCTTC. This chain uses TRBV19 with TRBJ2-1, with 11 nucleotides matching TRBD2. The germline CDR1 and CDR2 sequences are LNHDA and SQIVND (reference sequence). Germline trimming cut 4 bases from V and 0 bases from J; bases unmatched to any gene: 11. This CDR3 contains 19 residues.

V usage is TRBV19 and J usage is TRBJ2-1; 8 positions match TRBD2. CDR1 LNHDA and CDR2 SQIVND come from the germline V gene (reference sequence). This CDR3 comprises 17 residues. The V gene end was trimmed by 10 bases and the J gene end by 0 bases; junction bases not matched to a gene: 14. This chain's CDR3 is CATHSRIAGLSYNEQFF. CDR3 DNA sequence: TGTGCCACCCATTCTAGGATAGCGGGACTCTCCTACAATGAGCAGTTCTTC.

The rearrangement joins TRBV11-2 to TRBJ2-1, with D possibly matching TRBD2 (7 bases). The germline V gene encodes CDR1 SGHAT and CDR2 FQNNGV. CDR3 length equals 12 residues. V was shortened by 5 bases and J by 12 bases, with 14 bases between the two germline ends. The CDR3 DNA reads TGTGCCAGCAGCAAAGGGGGGGGGACGCAGTTCTTC. Protein product: CASSKGGGTQFF.

This clone appeared once. The junction and the germline gene differ at one end; a read error may be behind it. J is TRBJ2-2 and V is TRBV5-1; 7 bases line up with TRBD2. Germline CDR1 reads SGHRS; CDR2 reads YFSETQ. There are 15 residues in the CDR3. CDR3 sequence reads: CASTLGGSVPGELFF. CDR3 coding DNA: TGCGCCAGCACCTTGGGCGGGAGTGTTCCCGGGGAGCTGTTTTTT.